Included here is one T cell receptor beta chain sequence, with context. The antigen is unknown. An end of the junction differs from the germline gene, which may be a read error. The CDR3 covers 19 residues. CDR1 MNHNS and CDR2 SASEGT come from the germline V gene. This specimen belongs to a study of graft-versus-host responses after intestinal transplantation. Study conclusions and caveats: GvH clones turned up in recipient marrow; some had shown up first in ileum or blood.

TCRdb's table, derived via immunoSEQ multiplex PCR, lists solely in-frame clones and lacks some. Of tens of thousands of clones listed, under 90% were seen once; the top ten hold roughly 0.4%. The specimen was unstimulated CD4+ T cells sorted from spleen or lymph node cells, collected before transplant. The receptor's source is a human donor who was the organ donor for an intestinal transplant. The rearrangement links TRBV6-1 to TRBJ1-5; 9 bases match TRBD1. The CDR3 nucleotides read TGTGCCAGCAGCGAAGCTTACGGGACAGGGACTGGTTGGAATCAGCCCCAGCATTTT. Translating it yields CASSEAYGTGTGWNQPQHF.